Below, 24 T cell receptor beta chains from the same sample are listed, as sequenced in a study of shared clonotypes between healthy human individuals (dated by TCRdb to the early 2020s). The receptor library was made with the immunoSEQ multiplex PCR assay. TCRdb re-hosts the immuneACCESS table, in-frame sequences only. Its copies lack some clones; in the studies checked, an unresolved V gene accounts for under half of them, and the cause for the rest is not known. Recorded for this sample are some 580,000 clones; roughly 98% of them occurred a single time. 0.3% of the sample goes to the ten largest clones. For the CD8 naive samples, CD45RO-negative cells were positively selected for CCR7, yielding a CD45RA+CCR7+ population from which TemRA cells were excluded. Specimen: naive CD8+ T cells sorted from blood. The cell subset or site tag for this specimen amounts to: CD45RA+CCR7+. These receptors originate from a man under 40 in good health.

The chain carries TRBV7-9 and TRBJ1-2, with 10 bases identical to TRBD1. Germline CDR1 reads SEHNR; CDR2 reads FQNEAQ (reference sequence). Trimming took 4 bases from V and 2 from J; bases not matched to a gene: 4. This CDR3 has 15 residues. The chain's CDR3 is CASSSPDRGNYGYTF. The CDR3 DNA reads TGTGCCAGCAGCTCGCCGGACAGGGGGAACTATGGCTACACCTTC.

The rearrangement uses TRBV12-5 and TRBJ2-3, with D possibly matching TRBD1 (5 bases). Germline loops: CDR1 LGHNT, CDR2 FRNRAP. The CDR3 consists of 13 residues. Trimming removed 1 base at V and 3 bases at J, with 5 bases between. The CDR3 loop is CASGLGQTDTQYF. The CDR3 nucleotides read TGTGCTAGTGGTTTGGGACAGACAGATACGCAGTATTTT.

This chain links TRBV6-5 with TRBJ1-1, with a possible D match to TRBD1 (5 bases). The germline V gene encodes CDR1 MNHEY and CDR2 SVGAGI. The CDR3 length is 13 residues. The V and J ends lost 5 bases and 8 bases respectively, with 15 bases between them. CDR3 DNA sequence: TGTGCCAGCAGTCAAACAGGATTTCGGGAAGCTTTCTTT. It is translated as CASSQTGFREAFF.

This sequence joins TRBV4-1 and TRBJ2-7; 8 bases fit TRBD2. In germline, CDR1 is MGHRA, CDR2 YSYEKL. This CDR3 is built from 13 residues. Trimming took 3 bases from V and 7 from J; bases not matched to a gene: 5. This CDR3 reads CASSHGLAGEQYF. The CDR3 DNA follows: TGCGCCAGCAGCCATGGGCTAGCGGGTGAGCAGTACTTC.

Note on this clone: Other DNA sequences in this specimen translate into the identical CDR3. The V and J genes are TRBV7-9 and TRBJ2-3; no reliable D call. Germline CDR1 SEHNR, CDR2 FQNEAQ (reference sequence). This CDR3 contains 12 residues. Between the trimmed V and J ends, which lost 4 bases and 3 bases, there was a span of 5 bases. The CDR3 loop reads CASSSFTDTQYF. CDR3 in DNA: TGTGCCAGCAGCTCCTTTACAGATACGCAGTATTTT.

The chain recombines TRBV30 with TRBJ2-3; TRBD1 matches at 9 bases. The trim removed 4 bases at V and 2 bases at J, leaving 4 bases unmatched. The germline V gene encodes CDR1 GTSNPN and CDR2 SVGIG (reference sequence). This CDR3 is built from 14 residues. The CDR3 nucleotides read TGTGCCTGGAACGGACAGGGGATCACAGATACGCAGTATTTT. This encodes CAWNGQGITDTQYF.

The rearrangement joins TRBV6-1 to TRBJ2-1; TRBD1 is a possible D gene (5 bases). Germline-derived CDR1 and CDR2 are MNHNS and SASEGT. There are 15 residues in the CDR3. Deletions cut 0 bases from V and 1 base from J, with 7 bases between. The CDR3 is CASSEAAGSYNEQFF. The CDR3 DNA is TGTGCCAGCAGTGAAGCAGCAGGGTCCTACAATGAGCAGTTCTTC.

The V and J genes are TRBV28 and TRBJ1-2; D gene unclear. The germline V gene encodes CDR1 MDHEN and CDR2 SYDVKM. V was pared by 7 bases and J by 4 bases, with 13 bases between. The CDR3 totals 13 residues. Here the CDR3 reads CASKPTKGYGYTF. The DNA of the CDR3 is TGTGCCAGCAAACCAACAAAGGGCTATGGCTACACCTTC.

The chain carries TRBV7-8 and TRBJ2-5, with 12 bases identical to TRBD2. The CDR3 covers 16 residues. With 4 bases clipped from V and 2 bases from J, the junction kept 5 bases outside the gene matches. The germline gives CDR1 SGHVS, CDR2 FQNEAQ. This CDR3 is CASSSTSGSGQETQYF. In DNA form, the CDR3 reads TGTGCCAGCAGCTCGACTAGCGGGAGTGGGCAAGAGACCCAGTACTTC.

V is TRBV27 and J is TRBJ2-1; TRBD1 is a possible D gene (5 bases). Trimming took 3 bases from V and 6 from J, leaving 12 bases between them. The CDR3 contains 14 residues. Germline V gives CDR1 MNHEY, CDR2 SMNVEV (reference sequence). Here the CDR3 DNA reads TGTGCCAGCAGTTTTGACAGAGTAGCCAATGAGCAGTTCTTC. Its protein is CASSFDRVANEQFF.

The genes are TRBV28 and TRBJ2-7; D tentatively reads TRBD1 or TRBD2 (5 bases each). The germline CDR1 and CDR2 sequences are MDHEN and SYDVKM. With 10 bases removed from V and 3 bases from J, the gap between germline ends came to 16 bases. The CDR3 is 13 amino acids. CDR3 DNA: TGTGCCACCAAGGACGGGACCCACTACGAGCAGTACTTC. Its translation: CATKDGTHYEQYF.

As concerns this clone: The identical CDR3 is also encoded by other nucleotide sequences in the sample. The gene calls are TRBV7-9 and TRBJ2-1; unclear D gene. From germline, CDR1 is SEHNR and CDR2 FQNEAQ (reference sequence). V was shortened by 5 bases and J by 7 bases, with 9 bases between the two germline ends. The CDR3 runs 12 residues. CDR3 DNA: TGTGCCAGCAGCCCCTCTTTGAATGAGCAGTTCTTC. Its translation is CASSPSLNEQFF.

V gene TRBV18 combines with J gene TRBJ2-5; D is ambiguous. Germline values: CDR1 KGHSH, CDR2 LQKENI. V was clipped by 1 base and J by 1 base, with 7 bases between them. CDR3 length: 14 residues. CDR3 DNA sequence: TGTGCCAGCTCACCACTGGTAGGCCAAGAGACCCAGTACTTC. The encoded protein is CASSPLVGQETQYF.

The chain is built from TRBV4-1 and TRBJ2-7, with 7 bases lining up with TRBD2. Trimming took 2 bases from V and 2 from J; bases not matched to a gene: 6. Germline values: CDR1 MGHRA, CDR2 YSYEKL. The CDR3 runs 15 residues. CDR3 loop: CASSQTREATYEQYF. The CDR3 DNA follows: TGCGCCAGCAGCCAAACACGGGAGGCCACCTACGAGCAGTACTTC.

This chain links TRBV7-8 with TRBJ2-1, with a tentative D call TRBD2 (6 bases). Trimming pared 0 bases from V and 4 bases from J, leaving 16 bases between. Germline V gene sequence: CDR1 SGHVS, CDR2 FQNEAQ. CDR3 length: 17 residues. The DNA for the CDR3 is TGTGCCAGCAGCTTAGCAGCCGAGGGACTGGCGTACAATGAGCAGTTCTTC. It encodes CASSLAAEGLAYNEQFF.

The chain combines TRBV29-1 with TRBJ2-1; TRBD2 matches at 7 bases. The CDR3 is 17 residues long. V dropped 4 bases and J dropped 5; count of bases not matched to a gene: 17. CDR1 is SQVTM and CDR2 is ANQGSEA in the germline V gene. Here the CDR3 DNA reads TGCAGCGTTGTCGAAATTCTAACGACGGGAGGCCACAATGAGCAGTTCTTC. Translation: CSVVEILTTGGHNEQFF.

The rearrangement links TRBV7-9 to TRBJ2-3; D uncertain. The length of the CDR3 is 14 residues. V lost 1 base and J lost 2, with 7 bases in between. Germline V gene data show CDR1 as SEHNR and CDR2 as FQNEAQ (reference sequence). The CDR3 DNA sequence: TGTGCCAGCAGCTTAGGACGGAACACAGATACGCAGTATTTT. Residues: CASSLGRNTDTQYF.

CDR3: CASSFGTSKVTDTQYF. The DNA for the CDR3 is TGTGCCAGCAGTTTTGGGACTAGCAAAGTCACAGATACGCAGTATTTT. The chain uses TRBV28 and TRBJ2-3; 9 nucleotides line up with TRBD2. V was pared by 3 bases and J by 2 bases, with 6 bases of the junction left unmatched. Germline CDR1 is MDHEN and CDR2 is SYDVKM. This CDR3 region has 16 residues.

V is TRBV7-9 and J is TRBJ2-3; TRBD2 aligns across 9 bases. Germline lookup yields CDR1 SEHNR and CDR2 FQNEAQ (reference sequence). The CDR3 spans 17 residues. Germline trimming cut 5 bases from V and 2 bases from J; bases unmatched to any gene: 11. The CDR3: CASSPEGTSRYTDTQYF. In nucleotides, the CDR3 is TGTGCCAGCAGCCCAGAAGGGACTAGCAGATACACAGATACGCAGTATTTT.

This clone was found once. The chain carries TRBV11-2 and TRBJ1-1; no clear D. The CDR3 consists of 15 residues. The germline CDR1 and CDR2 sequences are SGHAT and FQNNGV. The V gene lost 5 bases and the J gene lost 5 bases, with 18 bases spanning the gap. CDR3 loop: CASSQETVSLTEAFF. CDR3 DNA: TGTGCCAGCAGCCAAGAAACAGTAAGTTTAACTGAAGCTTTCTTT.

This chain joins TRBV4-1 and TRBJ2-7; 11 bases match TRBD2. Germline V gives CDR1 MGHRA, CDR2 YSYEKL. CDR3 length: 16 amino acids. The J segment lost 2 bases and the V segment lost 0 bases, leaving 3 bases of the junction unmatched. As DNA, the CDR3 is TGCGCCAGCAGCCAAGAATTGGGACTAGCGGCCTACGAGCAGTACTTC. Translated, it gives CASSQELGLAAYEQYF.

The chain recombines TRBV2 with TRBJ2-3; 10 nucleotides agree with TRBD2. The V gene end was trimmed by 5 bases and the J gene end by 3 bases; junction bases not matched to a gene: 2. Germline assignment: CDR1 SNHLY and CDR2 FYNNEI. The CDR3 spans 14 residues. The CDR3 DNA is TGTGCCAGCAGTCTAGCGGGAGATACAGATACGCAGTATTTT. Amino acid sequence: CASSLAGDTDTQYF.

This chain uses TRBV29-1 with TRBJ2-2, with TRBD2 matching 7 bases. The CDR3 is 15 residues long. Germline CDR1 reads SQVTM; CDR2 reads ANQGSEA. V shed 4 bases and J 1 base; nucleotides not matched to a gene: 6. The CDR3 region is CSVARTSENTGELFF. CDR3 DNA sequence: TGCAGCGTTGCTCGTACTAGCGAGAACACCGGGGAGCTGTTTTTT.

The chain joins TRBV5-1 to TRBJ2-1; 12 positions match TRBD2. V gave up 6 bases and J gave up 7 bases; unmatched junction bases: 5. Germline V CDR1 and CDR2: SGHRS, YFSETQ. CDR3 length equals 14 residues. CDR3 protein: CASTAGLAGNEQFF. The CDR3 DNA is TGCGCCAGCACTGCCGGACTAGCGGGGAATGAGCAGTTCTTC. The full variable domain, its missing parts supplied by reference TRBV5-1 and TRBJ2-1, is KAGVTQTPRYLIKTRGQQVTLSCSPISGHRSVSWYQQTPGQGLQFLFEYFSETQRNKGNFPGRFSGRQFSNSRSEMNVSTLELGDSALYLCASTAGLAGNEQFFGPGTRLTVL.